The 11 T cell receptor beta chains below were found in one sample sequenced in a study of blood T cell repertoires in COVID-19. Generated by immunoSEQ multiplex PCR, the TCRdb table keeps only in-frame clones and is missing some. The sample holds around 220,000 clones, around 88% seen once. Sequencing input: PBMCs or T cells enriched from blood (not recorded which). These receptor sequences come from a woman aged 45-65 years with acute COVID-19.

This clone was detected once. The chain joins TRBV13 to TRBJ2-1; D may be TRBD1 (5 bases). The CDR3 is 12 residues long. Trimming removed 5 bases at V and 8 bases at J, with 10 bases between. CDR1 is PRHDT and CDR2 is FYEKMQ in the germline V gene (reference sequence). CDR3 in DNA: TGTGCCAGCAGCCCGGACAAACATGAGCAGTTCTTC. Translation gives CASSPDKHEQFF.

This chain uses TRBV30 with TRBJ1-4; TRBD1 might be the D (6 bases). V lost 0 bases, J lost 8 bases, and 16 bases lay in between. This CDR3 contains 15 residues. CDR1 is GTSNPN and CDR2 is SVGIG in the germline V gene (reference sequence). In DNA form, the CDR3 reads TGTGCCTGGAGTGTACTTAGGACAGTAGGGGAAAAACTGTTTTTT. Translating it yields CAWSVLRTVGEKLFF.

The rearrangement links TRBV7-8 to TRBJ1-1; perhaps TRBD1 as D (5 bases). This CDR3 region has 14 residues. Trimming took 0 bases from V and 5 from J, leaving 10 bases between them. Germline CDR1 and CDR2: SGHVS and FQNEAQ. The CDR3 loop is CASSLAEGSTEAFF. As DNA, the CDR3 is TGTGCCAGCAGCTTAGCGGAGGGGAGTACTGAAGCTTTCTTT.

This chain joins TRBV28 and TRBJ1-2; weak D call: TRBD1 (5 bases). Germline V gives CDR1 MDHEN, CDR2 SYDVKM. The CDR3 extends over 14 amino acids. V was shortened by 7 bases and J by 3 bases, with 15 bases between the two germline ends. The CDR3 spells CASTPGGSDYGYTF. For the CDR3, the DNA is TGTGCCAGCACCCCGGGGGGGAGTGACTATGGCTACACCTTC.

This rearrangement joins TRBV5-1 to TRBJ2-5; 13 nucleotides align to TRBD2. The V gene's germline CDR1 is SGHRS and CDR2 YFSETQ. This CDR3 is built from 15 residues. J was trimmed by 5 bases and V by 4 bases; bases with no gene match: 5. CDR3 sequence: CASSLGLAGVETQYF. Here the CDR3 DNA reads TGCGCCAGCAGCCTCGGACTAGCGGGGGTGGAGACCCAGTACTTC.

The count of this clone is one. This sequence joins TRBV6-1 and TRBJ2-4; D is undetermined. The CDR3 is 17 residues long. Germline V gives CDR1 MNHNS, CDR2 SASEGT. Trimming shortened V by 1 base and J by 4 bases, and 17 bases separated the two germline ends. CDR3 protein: CASSEDLPFVEKNIQYF. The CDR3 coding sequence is TGTGCCAGCAGTGAAGACCTCCCCTTTGTCGAGAAAAACATTCAGTACTTC.

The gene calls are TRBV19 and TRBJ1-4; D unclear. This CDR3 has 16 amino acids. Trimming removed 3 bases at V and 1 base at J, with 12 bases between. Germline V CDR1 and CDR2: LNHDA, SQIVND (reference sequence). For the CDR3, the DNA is TGTGCCAGTAGTATGCGAGAAATAGAAACTAATGAAAAACTGTTTTTT. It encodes CASSMREIETNEKLFF.

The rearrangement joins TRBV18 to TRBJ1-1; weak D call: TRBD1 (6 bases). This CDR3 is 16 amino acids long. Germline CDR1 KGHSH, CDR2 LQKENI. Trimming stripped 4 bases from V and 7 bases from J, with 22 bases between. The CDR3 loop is CASSLIATGPGSEAFF. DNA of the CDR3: TGTGCCAGCTCACTTATAGCGACAGGTCCAGGCAGTGAAGCTTTCTTT. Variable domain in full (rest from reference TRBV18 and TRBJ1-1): NAGVMQNPRHLVRRRGQEARLRCSPMKGHSHVYWYRQLPEEGLKFMVYLQKENIIDESGMPKERFSAEFPKEGPSILRIQQVVRGDSAAYFCASSLIATGPGSEAFFGQGTRLTVV.

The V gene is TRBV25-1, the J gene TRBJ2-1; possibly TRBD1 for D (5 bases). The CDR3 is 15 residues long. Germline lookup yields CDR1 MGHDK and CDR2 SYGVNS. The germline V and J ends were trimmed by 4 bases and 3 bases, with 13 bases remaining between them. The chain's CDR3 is CASSVGQELYNEQFF. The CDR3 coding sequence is TGTGCCAGCAGTGTGGGGCAGGAGCTCTACAATGAGCAGTTCTTC.

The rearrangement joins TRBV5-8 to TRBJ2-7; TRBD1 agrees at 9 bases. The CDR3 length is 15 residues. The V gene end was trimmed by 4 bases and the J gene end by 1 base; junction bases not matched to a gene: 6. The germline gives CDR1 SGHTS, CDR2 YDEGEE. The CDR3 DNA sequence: TGTGCCAGCAGCCCTGGACAGGGGAGTTCCTACGAGCAGTACTTC. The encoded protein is CASSPGQGSSYEQYF.

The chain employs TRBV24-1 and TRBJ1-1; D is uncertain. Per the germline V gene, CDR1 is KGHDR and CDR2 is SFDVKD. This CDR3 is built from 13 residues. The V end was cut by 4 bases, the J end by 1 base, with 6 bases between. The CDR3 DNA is TGTGCCACCAGTGACACACCGAACACTGAAGCTTTCTTT. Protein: CATSDTPNTEAFF.